This TCR beta chain was identified in a study of prognosis after radiotherapy for stage I lung cancer (dated by TCRdb to about 2021). Regarding the study in general: Roughly 20 stage I NSCLC patients were enrolled in Nanjing, China, between 2018 and January 2019. The study included fourteen patients with newly diagnosed primary stage I lung tumors and five or six with oligometastatic NSCLC after surgical resection of the primary tumor. Every patient was deemed medically inoperable, roughly twelve because of comorbidities and several because they refused surgery. Ages in the cohort of more than 10 men and 6 women ranged from about 50 to 85 years, with a median of 74. On tumor histology, twelve patients had adenocarcinoma and about seven had squamous cell carcinoma. Using image-guided IMRT or VMAT, SBRT was delivered in 3 to 5 fractions at a biologically effective dose of at least 100 Gy. SBRT was not combined with any concurrent therapy in any patient. Distant metastases were developed by four of the 19 patients after SBRT, at a median of 7 months, whereas no significant progression was observed in the other 15 patients. Peripheral blood TCR beta repertoires were profiled in stage I NSCLC patients before and after stereotactic body radiotherapy, and the study then linked these repertoires to distant failure. A total of around 40 blood samples from some 19 patients were sequenced, with one sample obtained before and one obtained after SBRT for each patient.

The TCR beta CDR3 region was amplified from genomic DNA by two rounds of multiplex PCR. In the first round of PCR, primers specific to each TRBV and TRBJ gene were used, and the primer sequences are filed in Chinese patent CN105087789A. Universal primers were used in the second round of PCR. The Roche High Pure PCR Template Preparation Kit was used to extract genomic DNA from frozen PBMCs. An Illumina HiSeq 3000 was used to sequence the libraries paired-end with 151 bp reads. Concerning the study's data processing: CutAdapt was used to discard raw reads that did not contain the multiplex PCR primer sequences. Using PEAR, the high-quality paired reads were merged into contigs. By aligning each contig to reference sequences, MiXCR assigned the TRB V, D and J gene segments to that contig. To remove sequencing errors, CDR3 sequences were clustered according to base quality and sequence similarity. Diversity was measured as Shannon entropy normalized by the natural log of productive TCR sequence number. Clonality was defined as one minus Shannon entropy divided by the natural log of the number of unique clonotypes. The Youden index of ROC curves was used to select progression-free survival cut-offs for repertoire metrics, and analyses were performed in R 3.5.3. The public reads were reanalyzed by TCRdb: fastp trimming at Q25, MiXCR alignment, in-frame beta chains only. Rows merge per CDR3 protein into single entries with the most common DNA and genes. In this record, the V and J calls reflect TCRdb's handling and not the investigators' own analysis. Across this sample there are about 11,000 distinct CDR3 sequences, with about 54% seen only once. The ten biggest clones cover 7% to 7.5% of the sample.

Broader findings and caveats from the paper: Whether the expanded TCR clones were tumor-specific was not determined. Differences in TRBV and TRBJ usage frequencies by metastasis status were reportedly observed in two V genes at baseline and in nine V and two J genes after SBRT. Unique TCR clone counts fell after SBRT (median 10,088 before versus more than 6,500 after; Wilcoxon paired P=0.011). Post-SBRT Shannon entropy and its change from baseline were lower in patients who developed distant metastases; baseline Shannon entropy was not associated with metastases. None of the reported P values were adjusted for multiple comparisons. The study was limited by the small cohort and short follow-up, and independent validation of the study findings is required.

This clonotype is termed medium-sized (0.01 to 0.1%). The specificity of this receptor is unknown. No per-base quality is available; no much larger clone lies one base away. Its CDR3 holds 15 amino acids, cysteine through phenylalanine. CDR3 DNA only is kept here, 45 bases in frame from base 1. Here V drops 4 bases and J drops 4 bases, and the junction holds 7 bases not matched to any gene. The germline V gene supplies CDR1 SGHTA and CDR2 FQGTGA. All patients had node-negative disease on CT and PET/CT, and none had a history of other malignancies or prior chemotherapy or radiotherapy. Around 6 milliliters of peripheral venous blood were drawn into EDTA tubes at each of two time points. Ficoll-Paque Plus density-gradient centrifugation was used to isolate PBMCs. Immediately after collection, samples were stored at -80 degrees C until analysis.

This clonotype originated in a donor aged 50 or older with non-small cell lung cancer. Sequenced here: PBMCs, sampled before or after stereotactic body radiation therapy (not recorded which). This receptor chain uses TRBV7-3 and TRBJ2-1; TRBD2 agrees with 7 junctional bases. DNA sequence: TGTGCCAGCAGCTCCCCGCTCGGGGGGTACAATGAGCAGTTCTTC. This is translated as CASSSPLGGYNEQFF.